The clone carrying this T cell receptor beta chain has at least ten counts. The antigen is unknown. This record belongs to a study of Graves' ophthalmopathy and Graves' hyperthyroidism. Study conclusions and caveats: Blood samples also showed most expanded thyroid clonotypes exceeding 0.001 frequency. A 13-signature model separated ophthalmopathy from stable hyperthyroidism, reaching 85% to 90% sensitivity and less than 83% specificity cross-validated. The model forecast ophthalmopathy progression, reaching roughly 70% sensitivity and 72% to 80% specificity.

The V end lost 4 bases, the J end lost 6 bases, and 19 bases lay between the germline ends. CDR1 is MNHNS and CDR2 is SASEGT in the germline V gene. There are 15 residues in the CDR3. Amplifying from RNA transcripts, the study obtained TCR beta CDR3 regions. HTBI primers were used in a first-round RT-PCR, which preceded a second-round multiplex PCR. TCRdb redid the calling of the multiplex PCR reads with MiXCR, one entry per CDR3 protein. The sample lists 600,000 to 950,000 distinct CDR3 sequences; 40% were seen once. The sequence was obtained from an adult man with Graves' ophthalmopathy. This sequence joins TRBV6-1 and TRBJ2-7; TRBD1 might be the D (5 bases). Sequencing was done on a sample of peripheral blood. CDR3 nucleotides: TGTGCCAGCAGTGTCACCGAGTTCCAGGGAACCGAGCAGTACTTC. As protein: CASSVTEFQGTEQYF.